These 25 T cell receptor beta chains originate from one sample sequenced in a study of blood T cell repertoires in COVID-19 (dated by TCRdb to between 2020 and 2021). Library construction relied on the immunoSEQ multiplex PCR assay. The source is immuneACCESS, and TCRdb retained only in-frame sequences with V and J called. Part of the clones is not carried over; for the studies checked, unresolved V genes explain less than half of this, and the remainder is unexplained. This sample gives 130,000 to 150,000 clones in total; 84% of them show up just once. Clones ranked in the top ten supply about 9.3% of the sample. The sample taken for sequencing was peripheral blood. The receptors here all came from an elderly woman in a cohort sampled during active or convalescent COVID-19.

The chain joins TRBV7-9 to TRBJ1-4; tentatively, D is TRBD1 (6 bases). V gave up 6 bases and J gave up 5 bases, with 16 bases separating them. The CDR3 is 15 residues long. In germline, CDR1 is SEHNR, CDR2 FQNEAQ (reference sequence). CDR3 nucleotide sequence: TGTGCCAGCAGACGAGCGGAGGGGGGGAATGAAAAACTGTTTTTT. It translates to CASRRAEGGNEKLFF.

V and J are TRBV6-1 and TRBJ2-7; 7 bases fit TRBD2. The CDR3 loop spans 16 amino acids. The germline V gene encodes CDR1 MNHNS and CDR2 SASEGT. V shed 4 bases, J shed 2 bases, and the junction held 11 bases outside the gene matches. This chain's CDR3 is CASSAIGDYTPYEQYF. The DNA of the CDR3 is TGTGCCAGCAGTGCCATAGGGGACTACACTCCCTACGAGCAGTACTTC.

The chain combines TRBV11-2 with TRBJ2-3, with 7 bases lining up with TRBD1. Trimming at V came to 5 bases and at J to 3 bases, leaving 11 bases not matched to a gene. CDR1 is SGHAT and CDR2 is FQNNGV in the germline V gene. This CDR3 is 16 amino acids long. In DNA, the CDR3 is TGTGCCAGCAGCGCCGACAGGGAGTTTAGGACAGATACGCAGTATTTT. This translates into CASSADREFRTDTQYF.

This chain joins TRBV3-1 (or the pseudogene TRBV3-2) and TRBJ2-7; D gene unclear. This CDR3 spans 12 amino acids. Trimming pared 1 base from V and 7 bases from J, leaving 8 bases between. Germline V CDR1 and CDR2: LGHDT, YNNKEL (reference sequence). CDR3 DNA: TGTGCCAGCAGCCAAGGTGGCTGGGAGCAGTACTTC. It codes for CASSQGGWEQYF.

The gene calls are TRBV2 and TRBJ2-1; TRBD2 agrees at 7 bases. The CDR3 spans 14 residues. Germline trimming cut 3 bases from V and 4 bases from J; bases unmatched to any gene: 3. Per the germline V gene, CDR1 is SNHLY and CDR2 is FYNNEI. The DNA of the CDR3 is TGTGCCAGCAGTGAGGGGGGGGGATACAATGAGCAGTTCTTC. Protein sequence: CASSEGGGYNEQFF.

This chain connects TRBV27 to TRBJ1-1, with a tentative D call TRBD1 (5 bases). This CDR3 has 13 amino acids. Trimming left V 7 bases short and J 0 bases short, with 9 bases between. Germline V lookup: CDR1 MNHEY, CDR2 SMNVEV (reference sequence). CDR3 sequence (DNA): TGTGCCAGCAAGGGGAACATGAACACTGAAGCTTTCTTT. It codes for CASKGNMNTEAFF.

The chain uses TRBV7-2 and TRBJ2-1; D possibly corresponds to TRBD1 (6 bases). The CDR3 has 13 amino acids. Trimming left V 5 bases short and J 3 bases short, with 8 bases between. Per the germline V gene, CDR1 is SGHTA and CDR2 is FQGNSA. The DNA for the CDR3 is TGTGCCAGCAGCGGACAGTACTACAATGAGCAGTTCTTC. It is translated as CASSGQYYNEQFF.

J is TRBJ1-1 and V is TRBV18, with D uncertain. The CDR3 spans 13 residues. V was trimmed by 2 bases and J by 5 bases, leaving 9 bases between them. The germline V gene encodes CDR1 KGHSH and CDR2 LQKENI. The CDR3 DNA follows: TGTGCCAGCTCACCAAGAGGCAGAACTGAAGCTTTCTTT. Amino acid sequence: CASSPRGRTEAFF.

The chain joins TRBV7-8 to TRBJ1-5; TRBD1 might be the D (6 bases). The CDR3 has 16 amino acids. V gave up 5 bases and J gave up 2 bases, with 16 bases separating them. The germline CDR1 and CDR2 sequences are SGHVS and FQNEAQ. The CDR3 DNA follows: TGTGCCAGCAGCCCGAAGCGGGGGCGCGGCAATCAGCCCCAGCATTTT. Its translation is CASSPKRGRGNQPQHF.

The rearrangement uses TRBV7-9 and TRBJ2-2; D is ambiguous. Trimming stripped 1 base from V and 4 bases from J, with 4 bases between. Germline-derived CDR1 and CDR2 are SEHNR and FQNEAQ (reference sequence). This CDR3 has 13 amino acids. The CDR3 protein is CASSLESTGELFF. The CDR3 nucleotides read TGTGCCAGCAGCTTAGAGAGCACCGGGGAGCTGTTTTTT.

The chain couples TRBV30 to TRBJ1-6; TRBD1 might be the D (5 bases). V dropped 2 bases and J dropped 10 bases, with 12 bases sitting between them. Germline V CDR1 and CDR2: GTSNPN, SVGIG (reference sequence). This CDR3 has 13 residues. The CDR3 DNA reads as TGTGCCTGGAGTTCGCTCAGGGCCTCACCCCTCCACTTT. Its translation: CAWSSLRASPLHF.

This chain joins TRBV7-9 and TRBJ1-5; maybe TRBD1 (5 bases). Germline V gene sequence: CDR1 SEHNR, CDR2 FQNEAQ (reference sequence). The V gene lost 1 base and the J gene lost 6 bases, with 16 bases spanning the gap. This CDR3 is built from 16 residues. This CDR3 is CASSLGQGCEFQPQHF. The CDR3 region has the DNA TGTGCCAGCAGCTTAGGGCAGGGTTGCGAGTTTCAGCCCCAGCATTTT.

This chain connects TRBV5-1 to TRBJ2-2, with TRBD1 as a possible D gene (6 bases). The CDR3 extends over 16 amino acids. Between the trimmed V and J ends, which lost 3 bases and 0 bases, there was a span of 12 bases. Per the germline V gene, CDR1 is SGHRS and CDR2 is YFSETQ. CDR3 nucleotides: TGCGCCAGCAGCTCCCAGGGGAACGCGAACACCGGGGAGCTGTTTTTT. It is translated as CASSSQGNANTGELFF.

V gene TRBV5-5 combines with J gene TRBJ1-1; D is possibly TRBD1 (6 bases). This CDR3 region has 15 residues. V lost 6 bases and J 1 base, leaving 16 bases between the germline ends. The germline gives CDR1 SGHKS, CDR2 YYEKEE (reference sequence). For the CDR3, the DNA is TGTGCCAGCACCCGGAGAACAGGGAGGAACACTGAAGCTTTCTTT. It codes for CASTRRTGRNTEAFF. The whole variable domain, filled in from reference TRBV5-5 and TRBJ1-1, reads DAGVTQSPTHLIKTRGQQVTLRCSPISGHKSVSWYQQVLGQGPQFIFQYYEKEERGRGNFPDRFSARQFPNYSSELNVNALLLGDSALYLCASTRRTGRNTEAFFGQGTRLTVV.

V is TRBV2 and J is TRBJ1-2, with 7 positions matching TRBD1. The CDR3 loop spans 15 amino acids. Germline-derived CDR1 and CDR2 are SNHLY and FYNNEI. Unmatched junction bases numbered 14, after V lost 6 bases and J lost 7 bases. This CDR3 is CASRLRQGEVGGYTF. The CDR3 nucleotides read TGTGCCAGCAGACTAAGACAGGGTGAAGTCGGTGGCTACACCTTC.

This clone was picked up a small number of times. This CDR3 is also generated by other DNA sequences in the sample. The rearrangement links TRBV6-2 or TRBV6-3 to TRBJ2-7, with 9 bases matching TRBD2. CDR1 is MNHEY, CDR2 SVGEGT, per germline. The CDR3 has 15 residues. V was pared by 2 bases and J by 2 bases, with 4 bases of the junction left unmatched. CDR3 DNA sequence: TGTGCCAGCAGTTACGGAGCGGGGGGTCCCTACGAGCAGTACGTC. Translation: CASSYGAGGPYEQYV.

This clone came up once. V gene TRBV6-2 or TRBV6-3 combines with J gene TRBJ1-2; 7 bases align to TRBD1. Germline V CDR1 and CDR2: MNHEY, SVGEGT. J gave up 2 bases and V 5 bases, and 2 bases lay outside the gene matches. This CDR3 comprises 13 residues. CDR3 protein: CASSQQGNYGYTF. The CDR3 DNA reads TGTGCCAGCAGTCAACAGGGGAACTATGGCTACACCTTC.

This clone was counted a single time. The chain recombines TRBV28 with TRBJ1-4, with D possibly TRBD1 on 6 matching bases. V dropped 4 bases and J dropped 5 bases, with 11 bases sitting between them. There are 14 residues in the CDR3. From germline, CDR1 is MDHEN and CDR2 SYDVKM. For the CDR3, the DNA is TGTGCCAGCAGTTCGCCAGGGACAAATGAAAAACTGTTTTTT. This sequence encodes CASSSPGTNEKLFF.

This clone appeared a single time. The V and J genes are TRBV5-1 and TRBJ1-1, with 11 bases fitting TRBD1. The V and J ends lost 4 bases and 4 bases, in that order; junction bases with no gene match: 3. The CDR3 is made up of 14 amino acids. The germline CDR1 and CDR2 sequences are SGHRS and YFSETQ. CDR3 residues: CASSGGTGGTEAFF. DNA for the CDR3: TGCGCCAGCAGCGGAGGGACAGGGGGCACTGAAGCTTTCTTT.

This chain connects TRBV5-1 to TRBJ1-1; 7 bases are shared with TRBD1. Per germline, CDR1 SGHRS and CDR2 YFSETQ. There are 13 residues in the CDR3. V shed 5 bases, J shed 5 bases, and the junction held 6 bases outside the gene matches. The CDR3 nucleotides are TGCGCCAGCAGTCCAGACAGGGTTACTGAAGCTTTCTTT. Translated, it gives CASSPDRVTEAFF.

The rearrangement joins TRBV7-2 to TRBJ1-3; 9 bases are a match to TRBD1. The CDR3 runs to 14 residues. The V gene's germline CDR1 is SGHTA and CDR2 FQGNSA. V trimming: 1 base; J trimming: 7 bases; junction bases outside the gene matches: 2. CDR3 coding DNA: TGTGCCAGCAGCTTAGACAGGGGGCATAACACCATATATTTT. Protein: CASSLDRGHNTIYF.

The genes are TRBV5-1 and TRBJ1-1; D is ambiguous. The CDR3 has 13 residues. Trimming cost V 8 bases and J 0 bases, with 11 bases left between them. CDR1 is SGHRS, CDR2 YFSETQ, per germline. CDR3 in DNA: TGCGCCAGTCGATGGTCGGTGAACACTGAAGCTTTCTTT. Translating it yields CASRWSVNTEAFF.

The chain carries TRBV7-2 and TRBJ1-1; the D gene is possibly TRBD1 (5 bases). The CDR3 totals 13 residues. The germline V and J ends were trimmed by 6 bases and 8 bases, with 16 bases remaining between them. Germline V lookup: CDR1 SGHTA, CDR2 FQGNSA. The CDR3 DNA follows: TGTGCCAGCAGAATTCCCGGGGGGATAGAAGCTTTCTTT. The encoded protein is CASRIPGGIEAFF.

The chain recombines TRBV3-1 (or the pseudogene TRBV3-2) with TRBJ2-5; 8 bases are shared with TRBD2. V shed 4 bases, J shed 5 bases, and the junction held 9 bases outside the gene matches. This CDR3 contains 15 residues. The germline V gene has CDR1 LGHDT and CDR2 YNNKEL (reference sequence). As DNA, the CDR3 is TGTGCCAGCAGCCGATTGAATAGCGGGGTCGAGACCCAGTACTTC. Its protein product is CASSRLNSGVETQYF.

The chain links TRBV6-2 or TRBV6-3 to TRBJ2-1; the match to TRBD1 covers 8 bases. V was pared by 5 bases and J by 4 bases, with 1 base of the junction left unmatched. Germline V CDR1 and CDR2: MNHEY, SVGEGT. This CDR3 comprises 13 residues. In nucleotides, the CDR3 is TGTGCCAGCAGTCGGGACAGGTACAATGAGCAGTTCTTC. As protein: CASSRDRYNEQFF.